This TCR beta chain was sequenced for a study of control samples from healthy donors and cancer patients. Looked up from germline, CDR1 is LNHNV and CDR2 is YYDKDF (reference sequence). V lost 5 bases, J lost 0 bases, and 8 bases lay in between. The CDR3 sequence is 15 residues long. Only in-frame clones appear in the TCRdb table, and some are missing; sequencing was by immunoSEQ multiplex PCR. The sample records around 120,000 clones, 93% being singletons. This clonotype was sampled from a young man in good health. The sample taken for sequencing was blood. This chain joins TRBV15 and TRBJ2-6; the D is unclear. CDR3 nucleotide sequence: TGTGCCACCAGCTCTTCGGGCTCTGGGGCCAACGTCCTGACTTTC. Its protein is CATSSSGSGANVLTF.